One sample yielded the 18 T cell receptor beta chains listed below, sequenced in a study of T cells after yellow fever vaccination. TCRdb redid the calling of the 5' RACE reads with MiXCR, one entry per CDR3 protein. This sample has some 350,000 distinct CDR3 sequences, with around 10% found just once. The specimen comprised PBMCs, sampled on the day of the first yellow fever vaccination. These receptors came from a man between 18 and 29 years old who received the YFV17D yellow fever vaccine.

V is TRBV24-1 and J is TRBJ2-5; 7 bases map to TRBD1. The V gene end was trimmed by 3 bases and the J gene end by 0 bases; junction bases not matched to a gene: 9. The CDR3 is made up of 17 amino acids. The germline CDR1 and CDR2 sequences are KGHDR and SFDVKD. The CDR3 DNA is TGTGCCACCAGTGATCCACGACAGGGCATGTACCAAGAGACCCAGTACTTC. Protein: CATSDPRQGMYQETQYF.

This clonotype has ten or more counts. The chain combines TRBV14 with TRBJ2-7; the D gene is possibly TRBD1 (5 bases). V shed 4 bases and J shed 7 bases, with 17 bases lying between them. This CDR3 is 14 amino acids long. CDR1 and CDR2 (germline): SGHDN, FVKESK. DNA for the CDR3: TGTGCCAGCAGCCTGACAGTTAATTCCGGGGAGCAGTACTTC. It specifies CASSLTVNSGEQYF.

This clonotype was seen a few times. The CDR3 loop reads CASSLAGRAGDFPGGYTF. CDR3 nucleotide sequence: TGCGCCAGCAGCTTGGCGGGGCGGGCAGGGGACTTTCCCGGCGGCTACACCTTC. The chain joins TRBV5-1 to TRBJ1-2; D may be TRBD1 (6 bases). Looked up from germline, CDR1 is SGHRS and CDR2 is YFSETQ. This CDR3 spans 18 amino acids. Trimming stripped 0 bases from V and 8 bases from J, with 26 bases between.

V and J are TRBV5-1 and TRBJ2-3; D could derive from TRBD1 or TRBD2 (5 bases each). Germline V gene data show CDR1 as SGHRS and CDR2 as YFSETQ. The CDR3 runs 14 residues. Between the trimmed V and J ends, which lost 7 bases and 6 bases, there was a span of 18 bases. The CDR3 DNA follows: TGCGCCAGCGGGGGTCAGGGCGAGTACGATACGCAGTATTTT. This sequence encodes CASGGQGEYDTQYF.

The J gene is TRBJ2-1, the V gene TRBV5-1; 8 bases map to TRBD2. V was clipped by 4 bases and J by 7 bases; unmatched bases: 13. CDR1 is SGHRS, CDR2 YFSETQ, per germline. The CDR3 has 16 amino acids. CDR3 protein: CASSPPRRGEVNEQFF. The DNA for the CDR3 is TGCGCCAGCAGCCCCCCAAGGCGGGGGGAGGTGAATGAGCAGTTCTTC.

The chain uses TRBV4-1 and TRBJ1-1; a weak D match, TRBD1 (6 bases). V lost 1 base and J lost 0, with 15 bases in between. The germline gives CDR1 MGHRA, CDR2 YSYEKL. The CDR3 runs 17 residues. CDR3 sequence: CASSQANDRRMNTEAFF. The CDR3, as DNA: TGCGCCAGCAGCCAAGCCAACGACAGGCGTATGAACACTGAAGCTTTCTTT.

This clonotype was seen only a few times. V usage is TRBV7-8 and J usage is TRBJ2-5; 9 bases match TRBD1. The germline gives CDR1 SGHVS, CDR2 FQNEAQ. V lost 1 base to trimming and J lost 2 bases; unmatched junction nucleotides: 5. This CDR3 region has 16 residues. The CDR3 DNA reads as TGTGCCAGCAGCTTAGGTTGGACAGGGGAACAAGAGACCCAGTACTTC. Encoded protein: CASSLGWTGEQETQYF.

This chain links TRBV12-3 or TRBV12-4 with TRBJ1-5, with 11 bases fitting TRBD1. V lost 6 bases, J lost 4 bases, and 8 bases stayed unmatched. The CDR3 runs 16 residues. The CDR3 is CASSTSRDRGNQPQHF. The CDR3 DNA is TGTGCCAGCAGCACTTCCCGGGACAGGGGGAATCAGCCCCAGCATTTT.

The rearrangement uses TRBV9 and TRBJ1-1, with unresolved D. Germline V gene sequence: CDR1 SGDLS, CDR2 YYNGEE. This CDR3 has 14 residues. Between the trimmed V and J ends, which lost 3 bases and 0 bases, there was a span of 9 bases. This CDR3 reads CASSALSMNTEAFF. CDR3 nucleotides: TGTGCCAGCAGCGCACTTAGCATGAACACTGAAGCTTTCTTT.

This clonotype occurred a few times. V is TRBV20-1 and J is TRBJ1-5; D unresolved. The germline V and J ends were trimmed by 0 bases and 4 bases, with 13 bases remaining between them. The germline CDR1 and CDR2 sequences are DFQATT and SNEGSKA (reference sequence). The CDR3 spans 15 residues. This CDR3 reads CSARDRTDGNQPQHF. The CDR3 coding sequence is TGCAGTGCTAGAGATCGGACGGACGGTAATCAGCCCCAGCATTTT.

This clonotype was picked up a small number of times. The rearrangement uses TRBV30 and TRBJ2-2; D is tentatively TRBD1 or TRBD2 (5 bases each). The V end was cut by 0 bases, the J end by 0 bases, with 8 bases between. Germline lookup yields CDR1 GTSNPN and CDR2 SVGIG (reference sequence). The CDR3 has 15 residues. CDR3 sequence (DNA): TGTGCCTGGAGTGTACGAGGGGCGAACACCGGGGAGCTGTTTTTT. Translating gives CAWSVRGANTGELFF.

This clonotype occurred a few times. This rearrangement joins TRBV4-3 to TRBJ2-1; D not resolved. Trimming took off 1 base at V and 0 bases at J, with 7 bases between the two ends. There are 15 residues in the CDR3. From germline, CDR1 is LGHNA and CDR2 YSLEER. The CDR3 here is CASSQVYSSYNEQFF. The CDR3 nucleotides are TGCGCCAGCAGCCAAGTGTACAGCTCCTACAATGAGCAGTTCTTC.

The chain recombines TRBV4-3 with TRBJ2-7; D gene unclear. Per germline, CDR1 LGHNA and CDR2 YSLEER. Trimming pared 0 bases from V and 0 bases from J, leaving 9 bases between. CDR3 length: 15 amino acids. CDR3 region: CASSQDIAVSYEQYF. The CDR3 DNA reads as TGCGCCAGCAGCCAAGATATAGCAGTCTCCTACGAGCAGTACTTC.

This clonotype was counted at least ten times. This sequence joins TRBV4-3 and TRBJ2-5; possibly TRBD1 or TRBD2 for D (5 bases each). V lost 0 bases and J lost 7, with 15 bases in between. The length of the CDR3 is 15 residues. Per germline, CDR1 LGHNA and CDR2 YSLEER. CDR3 DNA sequence: TGCGCCAGCAGCCAAGAACCGGGACCTGGGGGGACCCAGTACTTC. This codes for CASSQEPGPGGTQYF.

The chain is built from TRBV5-4 and TRBJ1-2; D unclear. The CDR3 extends over 15 amino acids. Germline V gene lookup returns CDR1 SGHNT and CDR2 YYREEE (reference sequence). The germline V and J ends were trimmed by 7 bases and 6 bases, with 22 bases remaining between them. CDR3 in DNA: TGTGCCAGCTTCCCCAGGAGCACTAAGTCCCATGGCTACACCTTC. Protein product: CASFPRSTKSHGYTF. Together with reference TRBV5-4 and TRBJ1-2, the CDR3 gives the full variable domain: ETGVTQSPTHLIKTRGQQVTLRCSSQSGHNTVSWYQQALGQGPQFIFQYYREEENGRGNFPPRFSGLQFPNYSSELNVNALELDDSALYLCASFPRSTKSHGYTFGSGTRLTVV.

The chain employs TRBV12-3 or TRBV12-4 and TRBJ2-2; 8 bases agree with TRBD2. The CDR3 sequence is 16 residues long. With 4 bases clipped from V and 9 bases from J, the junction kept 13 bases outside the gene matches. The CDR3 nucleotides read TGTGCCAGCAGTTCAGGGAGCGGGGGTGACAAACGGGAGCTGTTTTTT. It yields the protein CASSSGSGGDKRELFF.

This clonotype came up a few times. J is TRBJ1-6 and V is TRBV10-3; D may be TRBD1 (6 bases). Trimming cost V 6 bases and J 7 bases, with 16 bases left between them. CDR1 is ENHRY, CDR2 SYGVKD, per germline. This CDR3 comprises 15 residues. Written as DNA, the CDR3 is TGTGCCATCAGGGGACGGGGGGCGACGAATTCACCCCTCCACTTT. This sequence encodes CAIRGRGATNSPLHF.

There are a few counts of this clonotype. The chain is built from TRBV24-1 and TRBJ2-1, with 8 bases lining up with TRBD2. The V segment lost 4 bases and the J segment 6 bases; nucleotides outside the gene matches: 7. Germline V lookup: CDR1 KGHDR, CDR2 SFDVKD. This CDR3 is 15 amino acids long. DNA of the CDR3: TGTGCCACCAGTGACCCAACGGGGGGGTCCAATGAGCAGTTCTTC. It encodes CATSDPTGGSNEQFF.